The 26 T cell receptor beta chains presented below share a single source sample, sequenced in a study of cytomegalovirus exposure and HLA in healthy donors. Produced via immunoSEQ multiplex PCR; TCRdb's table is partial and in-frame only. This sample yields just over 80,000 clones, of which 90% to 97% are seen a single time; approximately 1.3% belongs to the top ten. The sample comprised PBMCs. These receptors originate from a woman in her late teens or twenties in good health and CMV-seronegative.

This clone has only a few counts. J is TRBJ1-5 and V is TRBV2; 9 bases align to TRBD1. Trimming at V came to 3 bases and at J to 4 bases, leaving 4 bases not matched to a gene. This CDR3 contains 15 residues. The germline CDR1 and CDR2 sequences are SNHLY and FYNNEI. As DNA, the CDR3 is TGTGCCAGCAGTGACTGGACAGGGGAAAATCAGCCCCAGCATTTT. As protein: CASSDWTGENQPQHF.

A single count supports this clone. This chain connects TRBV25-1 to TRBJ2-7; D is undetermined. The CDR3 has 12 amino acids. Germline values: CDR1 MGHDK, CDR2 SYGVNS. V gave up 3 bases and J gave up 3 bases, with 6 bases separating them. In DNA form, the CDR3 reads TGTGCCAGCAGTGAGAGGAACTACGAGCAGTACTTC. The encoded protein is CASSERNYEQYF.

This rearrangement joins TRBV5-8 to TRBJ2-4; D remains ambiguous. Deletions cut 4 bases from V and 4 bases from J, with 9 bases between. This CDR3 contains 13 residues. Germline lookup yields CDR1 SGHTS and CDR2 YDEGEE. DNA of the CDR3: TGTGCCAGCAGCGGCTTATCAAAAAACATTCAGTACTTC. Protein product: CASSGLSKNIQYF.

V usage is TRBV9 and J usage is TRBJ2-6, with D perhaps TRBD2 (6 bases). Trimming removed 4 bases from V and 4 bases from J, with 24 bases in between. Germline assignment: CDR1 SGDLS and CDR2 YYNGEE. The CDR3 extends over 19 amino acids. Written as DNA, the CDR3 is TGTGCCAGCAGCCCCCACCTCCCGGGACTCCTTGCGGGGGCCAACGTCCTGACTTTC. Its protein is CASSPHLPGLLAGANVLTF.

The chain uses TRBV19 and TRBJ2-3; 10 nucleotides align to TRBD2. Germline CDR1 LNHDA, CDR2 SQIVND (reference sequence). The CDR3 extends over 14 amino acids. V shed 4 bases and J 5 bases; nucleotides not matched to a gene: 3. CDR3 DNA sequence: TGTGCCAGTAGTACTTTAGCGGGAGGAGATACGCAGTATTTT. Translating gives CASSTLAGGDTQYF.

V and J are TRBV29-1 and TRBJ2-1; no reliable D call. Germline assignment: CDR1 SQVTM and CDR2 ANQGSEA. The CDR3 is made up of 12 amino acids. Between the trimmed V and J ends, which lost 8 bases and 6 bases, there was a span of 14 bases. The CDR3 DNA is TGCAGCTCACTCTTACCGAGCAATGAGCAGTTCTTC. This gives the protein CSSLLPSNEQFF.

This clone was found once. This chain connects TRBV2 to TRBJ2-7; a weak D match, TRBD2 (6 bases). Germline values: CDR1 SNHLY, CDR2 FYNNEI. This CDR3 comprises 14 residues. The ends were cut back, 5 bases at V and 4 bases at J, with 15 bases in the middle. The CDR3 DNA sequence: TGTGCCAGCAGTCCCGGGACTCCGGTGTACGAGCAGTACTTC. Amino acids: CASSPGTPVYEQYF.

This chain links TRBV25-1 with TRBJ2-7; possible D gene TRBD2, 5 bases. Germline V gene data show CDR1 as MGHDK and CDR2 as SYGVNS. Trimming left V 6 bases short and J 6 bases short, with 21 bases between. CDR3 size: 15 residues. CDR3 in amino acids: CASRPGWNVRAEQYF. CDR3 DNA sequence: TGTGCCAGCAGACCGGGGTGGAACGTACGAGCCGAGCAGTACTTC.

CDR3 amino acids: CASSYSGGGDTQYF. CDR3 coding DNA: TGTGCCAGCAGTTACTCAGGGGGCGGGGATACGCAGTATTTT. The rearrangement links TRBV6-6 to TRBJ2-3, with 7 bases identical to TRBD1. This CDR3 has 14 residues. Germline V CDR1 and CDR2: MNHNY, SVGAGI (reference sequence). J lost 6 bases, V lost 0 bases, and 3 bases had no gene match.

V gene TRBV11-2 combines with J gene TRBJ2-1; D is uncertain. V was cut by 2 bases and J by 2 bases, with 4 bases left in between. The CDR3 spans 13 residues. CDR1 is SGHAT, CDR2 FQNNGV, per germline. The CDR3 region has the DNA TGTGCCAGCAGCTTATCTGCCTACAATGAGCAGTTCTTC. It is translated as CASSLSAYNEQFF.

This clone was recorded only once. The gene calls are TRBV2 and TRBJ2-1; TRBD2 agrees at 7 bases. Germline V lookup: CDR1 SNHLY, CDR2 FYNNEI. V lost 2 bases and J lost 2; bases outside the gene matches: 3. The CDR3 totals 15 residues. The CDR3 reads CASSESGMPYNEQFF. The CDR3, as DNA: TGTGCCAGCAGTGAAAGCGGGATGCCCTACAATGAGCAGTTCTTC.

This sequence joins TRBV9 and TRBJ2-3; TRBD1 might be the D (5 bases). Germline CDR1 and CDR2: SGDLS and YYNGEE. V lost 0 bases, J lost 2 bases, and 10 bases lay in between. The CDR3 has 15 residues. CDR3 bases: TGTGCCAGCAGCGTAGCAGGGCATGACACAGATACGCAGTATTTT. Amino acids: CASSVAGHDTDTQYF. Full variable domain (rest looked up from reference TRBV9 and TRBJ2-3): DSGVTQTPKHLITATGQRVTLRCSPRSGDLSVYWYQQSLDQGLQFLIQYYNGEERAKGNILERFSAQQFPDLHSELNLSSLELGDSALYFCASSVAGHDTDTQYFGPGTRLTVL.

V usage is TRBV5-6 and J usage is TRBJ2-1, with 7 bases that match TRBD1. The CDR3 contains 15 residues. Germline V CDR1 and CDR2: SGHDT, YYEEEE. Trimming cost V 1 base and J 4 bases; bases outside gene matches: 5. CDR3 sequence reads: CASSLIRGLYNEQFF. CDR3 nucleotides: TGTGCCAGCAGCTTGATAAGGGGGCTATACAATGAGCAGTTCTTC.

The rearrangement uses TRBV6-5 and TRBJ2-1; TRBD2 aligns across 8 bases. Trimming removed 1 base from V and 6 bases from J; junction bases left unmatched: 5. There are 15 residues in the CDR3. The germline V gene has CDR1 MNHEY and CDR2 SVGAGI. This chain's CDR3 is CASSYYGRGGNEQFF. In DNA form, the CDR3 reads TGTGCCAGCAGTTACTACGGGAGGGGCGGCAATGAGCAGTTCTTC.

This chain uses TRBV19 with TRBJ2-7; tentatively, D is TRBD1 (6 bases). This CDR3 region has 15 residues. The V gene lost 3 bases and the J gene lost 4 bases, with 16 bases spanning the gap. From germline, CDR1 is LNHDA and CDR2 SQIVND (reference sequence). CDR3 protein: CASSMGILGGYEQYF. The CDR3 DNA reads TGTGCCAGTAGTATGGGGATCCTAGGGGGATACGAGCAGTACTTC.

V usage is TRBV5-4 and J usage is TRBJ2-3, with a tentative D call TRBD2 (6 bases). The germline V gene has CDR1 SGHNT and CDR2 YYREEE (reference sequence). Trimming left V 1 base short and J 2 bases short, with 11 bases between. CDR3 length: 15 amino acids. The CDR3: CASSLPGTPTDTQYF. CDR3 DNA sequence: TGTGCCAGCAGCTTGCCCGGGACTCCCACAGATACGCAGTATTTT.

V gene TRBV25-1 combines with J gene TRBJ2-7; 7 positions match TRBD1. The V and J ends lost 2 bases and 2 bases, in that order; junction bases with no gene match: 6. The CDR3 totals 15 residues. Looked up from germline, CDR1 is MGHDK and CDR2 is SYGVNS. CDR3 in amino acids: CASSETQGPAYEQYF. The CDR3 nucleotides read TGTGCCAGCAGTGAAACACAGGGGCCAGCCTACGAGCAGTACTTC.

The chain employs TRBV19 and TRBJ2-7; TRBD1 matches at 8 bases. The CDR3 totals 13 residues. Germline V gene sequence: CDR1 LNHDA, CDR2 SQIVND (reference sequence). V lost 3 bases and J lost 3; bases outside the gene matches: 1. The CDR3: CASSIGQGYEQYF. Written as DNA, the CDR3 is TGTGCCAGTAGTATTGGACAGGGCTACGAGCAGTACTTC.

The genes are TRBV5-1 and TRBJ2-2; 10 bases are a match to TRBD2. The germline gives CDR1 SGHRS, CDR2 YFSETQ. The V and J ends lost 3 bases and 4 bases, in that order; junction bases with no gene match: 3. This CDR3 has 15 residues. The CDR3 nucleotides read TGCGCCAGCAGCTCGGGGACTAGCGTCACCGGGGAGCTGTTTTTT. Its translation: CASSSGTSVTGELFF.

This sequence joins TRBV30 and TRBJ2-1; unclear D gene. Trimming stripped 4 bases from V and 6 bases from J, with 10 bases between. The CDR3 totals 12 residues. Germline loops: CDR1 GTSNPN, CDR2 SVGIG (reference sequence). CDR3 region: CAWKPLGNEQFF. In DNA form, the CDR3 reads TGTGCCTGGAAGCCTCTAGGCAATGAGCAGTTCTTC.

The CDR3: CASSIGLAGGPLADTQYF. Here the CDR3 DNA reads TGTGCCAGTAGTATAGGACTAGCGGGAGGGCCTTTGGCAGATACGCAGTATTTT. The V call is TRBV19, the J call TRBJ2-3; the match to TRBD2 covers 14 bases. The trim removed 1 base at V and 4 bases at J, leaving 7 bases unmatched. Germline loops: CDR1 LNHDA, CDR2 SQIVND (reference sequence). This CDR3 is built from 18 residues.

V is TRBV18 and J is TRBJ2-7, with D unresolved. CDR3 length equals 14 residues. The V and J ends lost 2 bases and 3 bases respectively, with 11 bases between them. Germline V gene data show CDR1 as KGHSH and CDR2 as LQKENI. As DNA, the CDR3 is TGTGCCAGCTCACCAGGTTCACAGAACTACGAGCAGTACTTC. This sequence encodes CASSPGSQNYEQYF.

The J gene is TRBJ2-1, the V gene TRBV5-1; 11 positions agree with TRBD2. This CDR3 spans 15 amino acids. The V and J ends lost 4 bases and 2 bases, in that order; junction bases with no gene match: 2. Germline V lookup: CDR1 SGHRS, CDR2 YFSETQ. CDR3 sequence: CASSVAGGTYNEQFF. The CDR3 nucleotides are TGCGCCAGCAGCGTAGCGGGGGGGACCTACAATGAGCAGTTCTTC. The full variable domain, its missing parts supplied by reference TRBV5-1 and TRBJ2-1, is KAGVTQTPRYLIKTRGQQVTLSCSPISGHRSVSWYQQTPGQGLQFLFEYFSETQRNKGNFPGRFSGRQFSNSRSEMNVSTLELGDSALYLCASSVAGGTYNEQFFGPGTRLTVL.

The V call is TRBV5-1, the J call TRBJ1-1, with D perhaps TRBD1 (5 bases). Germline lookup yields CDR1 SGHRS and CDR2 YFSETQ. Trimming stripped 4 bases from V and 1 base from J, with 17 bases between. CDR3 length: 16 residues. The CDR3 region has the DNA TGCGCCAGCAGCGTCGGCGCCTGGGGGGGGAACACTGAAGCTTTCTTT. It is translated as CASSVGAWGGNTEAFF.

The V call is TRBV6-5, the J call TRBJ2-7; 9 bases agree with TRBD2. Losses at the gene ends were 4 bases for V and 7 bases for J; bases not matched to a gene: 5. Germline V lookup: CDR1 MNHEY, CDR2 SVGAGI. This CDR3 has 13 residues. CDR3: CASSLAGAREQYF. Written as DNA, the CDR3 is TGTGCCAGCAGTTTAGCGGGAGCACGGGAGCAGTACTTC.

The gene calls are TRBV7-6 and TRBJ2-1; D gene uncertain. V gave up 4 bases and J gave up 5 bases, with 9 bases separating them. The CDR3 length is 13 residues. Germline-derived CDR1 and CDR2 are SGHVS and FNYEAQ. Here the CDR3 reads CASSSGSNNEQFF. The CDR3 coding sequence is TGTGCCAGCAGCTCGGGTAGCAACAATGAGCAGTTCTTC.